The present T cell receptor beta chain was sequenced within a study of T cell repertoires in cytomegalovirus infection. Study conclusions and caveats: The ex vivo response was dominated by HLA-C-restricted CMV-specific TCR beta clonotypes.

This clonotype is medium-sized within its sample. The antigen remains unidentified. The V gene lost 2 bases and the J gene lost 2 bases, with 7 bases spanning the gap. This CDR3 contains 14 residues. MiXCR was run by TCRdb on the reads, yielding one entry per CDR3 protein. The data show under 50,000 distinct CDR3 sequences, about 20% seen once. This TCR derives from a human donor in good health (CMV status not recorded). Some clones in this sample may be carry-over from other donors' samples. The V and J genes are TRBV12-3 or TRBV12-4 and TRBJ1-3, with no clear D. Material: PBMCs, sequenced either directly or after in vitro stimulation (not recorded which). The DNA for the CDR3 is TGTGCCAGCAGTTTATGGGTTGCTGGAAACACCATATATTTT. Protein sequence: CASSLWVAGNTIYF.